The rows below give T cell receptor beta chains drawn from one sample of a study of tumor-infiltrating lymphocytes in primary liver carcinoma. TCRdb reprocessed the multiplex PCR reads with MiXCR, giving one entry per CDR3 protein. The repertoire has about 200,000 distinct CDR3 sequences, less than 65% of them found once; the top ten carry roughly 7%. The source material was peripheral blood. The receptors were gathered from a woman aged 60-75 years with primary liver carcinoma and hepatitis B virus infection. CDR3s leave out the opening cysteine and the closing phenylalanine or tryptophan. Fields, in order: J gene, V gene, CDR3 protein.

>TRBJ1-1|TRBV28
ASSPLGGMTEAF
>TRBJ2-4|TRBV11-2
ASSTPGRVTTQY
>TRBJ2-3|TRBV12-3/TRBV12-4
ASSFTAWGDTQY
>TRBJ1-3|TRBV6-5
ASRPTGENTIY
>TRBJ2-1|TRBV6-5
ASSYQTSFNEQF
>TRBJ2-1|TRBV6-6
ASSYRTGVGNEQF
>TRBJ2-1|TRBV4-2
ASSQVKFGMFGEQF
>TRBJ2-5|TRBV10-3
AISPPKGGRETQC
>TRBJ2-5|TRBV6-5
ASSRSGVNQETQY
>TRBJ1-4|TRBV6-2/TRBV6-3
ASSYSTRGRRSTNEKLF
>TRBJ1-2|TRBV11-2
TSSLYRGAEGYT
>TRBJ2-1|TRBV12-3/TRBV12-4
VSSLVQGGGNEQF
>TRBJ1-2|TRBV6-1
ASSEGGSNYDYT
>TRBJ2-3|TRBV6-2/TRBV6-3
ASSTRGLAGGPTDTQY
>TRBJ1-5|TRBV6-6
ASSYHVYQPQH
>TRBJ1-2|TRBV6-2/TRBV6-3
ASRYSPEISEGYT
>TRBJ2-5|TRBV11-2
VSSLYFSVAGKTQY
>TRBJ2-7|TRBV21-1
ASSKVEY
>TRBJ1-6|TRBV11-2
AISFVEWGGRDYSPLH
>TRBJ2-3|TRBV5-6
AGTRLGTDTQY
>TRBJ2-3|TRBV4-1
ASSQDWEPGTDTQY
>TRBJ2-5|TRBV29-1
SVRGGGALETQY
>TRBJ2-5|TRBV6-1
AMSASDPQGGETQY
>TRBJ1-1|TRBV12-3/TRBV12-4
ASSLAHMNTEAF
>TRBJ1-3|TRBV5-1
ASSMEVGRRNTIY
>TRBJ2-1|TRBV7-9
ASSLVLGGSDEQF
>TRBJ1-2|TRBV7-8
ASSPAGDYGYT
>TRBJ2-7|TRBV11-2
VSSFKPRLASKLSEY